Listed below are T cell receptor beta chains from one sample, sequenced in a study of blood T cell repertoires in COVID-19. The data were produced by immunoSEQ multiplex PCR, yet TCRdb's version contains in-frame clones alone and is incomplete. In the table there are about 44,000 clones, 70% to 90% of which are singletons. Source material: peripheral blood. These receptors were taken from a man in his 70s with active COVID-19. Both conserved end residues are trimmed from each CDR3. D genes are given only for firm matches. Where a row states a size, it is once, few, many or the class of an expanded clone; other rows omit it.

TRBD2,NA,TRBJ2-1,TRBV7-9,ASSPRGLAGTNEQF
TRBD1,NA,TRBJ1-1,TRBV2,ASKRQGMTEAF
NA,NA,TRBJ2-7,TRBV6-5,ASRTGYEQY
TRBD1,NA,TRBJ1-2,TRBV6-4,ASSDPLTGRGGYT
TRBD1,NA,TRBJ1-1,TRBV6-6,ASSYGGTGVEAF
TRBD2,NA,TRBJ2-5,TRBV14,ASSQEERLAGVGETQY
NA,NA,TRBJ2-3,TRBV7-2,ASSRERADTQY
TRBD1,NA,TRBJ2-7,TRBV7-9,ASSPRQGAAHEQY
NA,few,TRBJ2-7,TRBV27,ASSRGTDYEQY
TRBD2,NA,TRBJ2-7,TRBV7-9,ASSLELAGDYGQY